The 20 T cell receptor beta chains below were found in one sample sequenced in a study of cytomegalovirus exposure and HLA in healthy donors. PCR employed 60 Vbeta and 13 Jbeta primers. Sequencing used immunoSEQ multiplex PCR; TCRdb keeps in-frame clones, though not all of them. The table lists 90,000 to 110,000 clones, roughly 80% of them singletons. The material sequenced was PBMCs. Receptor source: a woman aged 45 to 65 in good health and CMV-seropositive.

This chain joins TRBV7-9 and TRBJ1-1; 7 nucleotides match TRBD1. V lost 4 bases to trimming and J lost 3 bases; unmatched junction nucleotides: 2. CDR1 SEHNR and CDR2 FQNEAQ come from the germline V gene (reference sequence). The CDR3 consists of 13 residues. CDR3 protein: CASSSGTDTEAFF. As DNA, the CDR3 is TGTGCCAGCAGCTCCGGGACAGACACTGAAGCTTTCTTT.

The V and J genes are TRBV5-1 and TRBJ1-3; D may be TRBD1 (5 bases). The CDR3 has 13 amino acids. The germline CDR1 and CDR2 sequences are SGHRS and YFSETQ. The V and J ends lost 3 bases and 6 bases respectively, with 10 bases between them. Here the CDR3 DNA reads TGCGCCAGCAGCTCCGGGACTGCAAACACCATATATTTT. Translated: CASSSGTANTIYF.

This clone has just a few counts. The chain carries TRBV7-6 and TRBJ2-7; a possible D gene is TRBD1 (7 bases). The germline V gene encodes CDR1 SGHVS and CDR2 FNYEAQ. Trimming took off 1 base at V and 1 base at J, with 14 bases between the two ends. CDR3 size: 16 residues. The CDR3 protein is CASSLEEGAPSYEQYF. CDR3 bases: TGTGCCAGCAGCTTAGAGGAGGGGGCTCCTTCCTACGAGCAGTACTTC.

This clone was found a few times. The chain is built from TRBV5-4 and TRBJ2-5; the D gene is possibly TRBD1 (7 bases). The V and J ends lost 3 bases and 5 bases respectively, with 17 bases between them. The CDR3 contains 15 residues. Germline V gene lookup returns CDR1 SGHNT and CDR2 YYREEE (reference sequence). CDR3 region: CASSWGGTRGETQYF. In DNA form, the CDR3 reads TGTGCCAGCAGCTGGGGAGGCACCAGGGGGGAGACCCAGTACTTC.

The chain recombines TRBV5-4 with TRBJ1-6; no clear D gene. The germline gives CDR1 SGHNT, CDR2 YYREEE (reference sequence). The CDR3 has 14 amino acids. The germline V and J ends were trimmed by 0 bases and 7 bases, with 8 bases remaining between them. The CDR3 bases are TGTGCCAGCAGCTTGGAACAGCAAAATTCACCCCTCCACTTT. Translated: CASSLEQQNSPLHF.

V is TRBV2 and J is TRBJ2-2; 12 nucleotides line up with TRBD1. V lost 7 bases, J lost 5 bases, and 5 bases stayed unmatched. This CDR3 region has 15 residues. Germline V gene sequence: CDR1 SNHLY, CDR2 FYNNEI. The DNA for the CDR3 is TGTGCCAGCAATCGGGACAGGGGGCAAACCGGGGAGCTGTTTTTT. This sequence encodes CASNRDRGQTGELFF.

The J gene is TRBJ1-1, the V gene TRBV7-8; D may be TRBD1 (6 bases). Germline V gives CDR1 SGHVS, CDR2 FQNEAQ. CDR3 length: 15 residues. V was pared by 1 base and J by 1 base, with 10 bases between. Written as DNA, the CDR3 is TGTGCCAGCAGCTTAGGGGGGGGGCGGAACACTGAAGCTTTCTTT. Its translation is CASSLGGGRNTEAFF.

J is TRBJ1-1 and V is TRBV6-5; D ambiguous. Trimming took 6 bases from V and 9 from J, leaving 14 bases between them. Germline V gene sequence: CDR1 MNHEY, CDR2 SVGAGI. The CDR3 is 12 residues long. In DNA, the CDR3 is TGTGCCAGCAGAAACGTGGGCCTTCAAGCTTTCTTT. It codes for CASRNVGLQAFF.

Turning to this clone: Other DNA sequences within the sample encode an identical CDR3. The chain carries TRBV20-1 and TRBJ2-3; D gene unclear. The germline gives CDR1 DFQATT, CDR2 SNEGSKA (reference sequence). With 1 base removed from V and 6 bases from J, the gap between germline ends came to 5 bases. The CDR3 consists of 11 residues. CDR3 nucleotide sequence: TGCAGTGCTAGAGTCGTTGATACGCAGTATTTT. Its translation: CSARVVDTQYF.

J is TRBJ2-1 and V is TRBV7-9; 12 nucleotides line up with TRBD1. Germline V gene sequence: CDR1 SEHNR, CDR2 FQNEAQ (reference sequence). CDR3 length: 16 amino acids. Trimming cost V 4 bases and J 3 bases; bases outside gene matches: 4. CDR3 bases: TGTGCCAGCAGCTGGGGACAGGGGGCGAGCTACAATGAGCAGTTCTTC. Protein: CASSWGQGASYNEQFF. The whole variable domain, filled in from reference TRBV7-9 and TRBJ2-1, reads DTGVSQNPRHKITKRGQNVTFRCDPISEHNRLYWYRQTLGQGPEFLTYFQNEAQLEKSRLLSDRFSAERPKGSFSTLEIQRTEQGDSAMYLCASSWGQGASYNEQFFGPGTRLTVL.

This clone was seen only a few times. This chain joins TRBV4-3 and TRBJ2-1; 7 positions agree with TRBD1. Looked up from germline, CDR1 is LGHNA and CDR2 is YSLEER. This CDR3 is built from 14 residues. V lost 3 bases and J lost 4; bases outside the gene matches: 3. The CDR3 DNA sequence: TGCGCCAGCAGCCAGAGGGGGCCTTACAATGAGCAGTTCTTC. Protein: CASSQRGPYNEQFF.

The chain uses TRBV7-9 and TRBJ1-2, with D perhaps TRBD1 (6 bases). Germline CDR1 and CDR2: SEHNR and FQNEAQ (reference sequence). Trimming removed 5 bases from V and 7 bases from J, with 11 bases in between. The CDR3 has 12 residues. The CDR3 DNA sequence: TGTGCCAGCAGCGCAAGGGACACTGGCTACACCTTC. Translated: CASSARDTGYTF. Complete variable domain (other parts from reference TRBV7-9 and TRBJ1-2): DTGVSQNPRHKITKRGQNVTFRCDPISEHNRLYWYRQTLGQGPEFLTYFQNEAQLEKSRLLSDRFSAERPKGSFSTLEIQRTEQGDSAMYLCASSARDTGYTFGSGTRLTVV.

DNA of the CDR3: TGTGCCAGCACCCGCGGGAAAGGGGCGCCAAAAAATGACGAGCAGTACTTC. Protein product: CASTRGKGAPKNDEQYF. This chain joins TRBV5-8 and TRBJ2-5; the D gene is possibly TRBD2 (6 bases). The tail of the sequence fits TRBJ2-7 better, so the J call may be wrong. The CDR3 spans 17 residues. Germline loops: CDR1 SGHTS, CDR2 YDEGEE.

J is TRBJ2-5 and V is TRBV2; TRBD1 might be the D (6 bases). Trimming stripped 5 bases from V and 5 bases from J, with 9 bases between. Per germline, CDR1 SNHLY and CDR2 FYNNEI. The CDR3 covers 12 residues. The CDR3 loop reads CASSLDRETQYF. In DNA form, the CDR3 reads TGTGCCAGCAGTCTTGACAGGGAGACCCAGTACTTC.

The chain has TRBV14 and TRBJ2-2; 7 bases agree with TRBD2. This CDR3 is 16 amino acids long. The junction had 3 bases not matched to a gene; V was cut back by 1 base and J by 1 base. Per germline, CDR1 SGHDN and CDR2 FVKESK. The CDR3 sequence is CASSQVTGGNTGELFF. The CDR3 nucleotides read TGTGCCAGCAGCCAAGTTACGGGGGGGAACACCGGGGAGCTGTTTTTT.

The chain has TRBV11-3 and TRBJ2-1, with D tentatively TRBD2 (6 bases). Deletions cut 4 bases from V and 3 bases from J, with 19 bases between. This CDR3 spans 17 amino acids. The germline CDR1 and CDR2 sequences are SGHNT and YENEEA. The CDR3 reads CASSSSSGRENYNEQFF. The CDR3 nucleotides read TGTGCCAGCAGCTCCTCATCTGGGCGGGAAAACTACAATGAGCAGTTCTTC.

This sequence joins TRBV2 and TRBJ2-5; D is perhaps TRBD1 (5 bases). The V gene lost 3 bases and the J gene lost 1 base, with 9 bases spanning the gap. Germline assignment: CDR1 SNHLY and CDR2 FYNNEI. This CDR3 has 14 residues. The DNA of the CDR3 is TGTGCCAGCAGTGAGGGGCTATCCCAAGAGACCCAGTACTTC. Protein sequence: CASSEGLSQETQYF.

V is TRBV6-1 and J is TRBJ1-2; maybe TRBD1 (5 bases). From germline, CDR1 is MNHNS and CDR2 SASEGT. Trimming removed 1 base from V and 4 bases from J, with 7 bases in between. This CDR3 is 13 amino acids long. The CDR3 spells CASSEGGSYGYTF. For the CDR3, the DNA is TGTGCCAGCAGTGAAGGGGGCTCCTATGGCTACACCTTC.

The V and J genes are TRBV5-3 and TRBJ2-5; D is unclear. TRBV5-3 is known as an ORF, though its function is uncertain. Trimming removed 0 bases from V and 2 bases from J, with 8 bases in between. The CDR3 loop spans 14 amino acids. As DNA, the CDR3 is TGTGCCAGAAGCTTGGCCAGTTGGCAAGAGACCCAGTACTTC. Amino acid sequence: CARSLASWQETQYF.

In its sample, this clone was seen a few times. The chain carries TRBV4-1 and TRBJ2-2, with D perhaps TRBD2 (6 bases). The CDR3 length is 17 residues. With 2 bases removed from V and 7 bases from J, the gap between germline ends came to 20 bases. Germline values: CDR1 MGHRA, CDR2 YSYEKL. CDR3 nucleotide sequence: TGCGCCAGCAGCCAATCCGTGCTTGGGGGGAATATCGGGGAGCTGTTTTTT. Translating it yields CASSQSVLGGNIGELFF.